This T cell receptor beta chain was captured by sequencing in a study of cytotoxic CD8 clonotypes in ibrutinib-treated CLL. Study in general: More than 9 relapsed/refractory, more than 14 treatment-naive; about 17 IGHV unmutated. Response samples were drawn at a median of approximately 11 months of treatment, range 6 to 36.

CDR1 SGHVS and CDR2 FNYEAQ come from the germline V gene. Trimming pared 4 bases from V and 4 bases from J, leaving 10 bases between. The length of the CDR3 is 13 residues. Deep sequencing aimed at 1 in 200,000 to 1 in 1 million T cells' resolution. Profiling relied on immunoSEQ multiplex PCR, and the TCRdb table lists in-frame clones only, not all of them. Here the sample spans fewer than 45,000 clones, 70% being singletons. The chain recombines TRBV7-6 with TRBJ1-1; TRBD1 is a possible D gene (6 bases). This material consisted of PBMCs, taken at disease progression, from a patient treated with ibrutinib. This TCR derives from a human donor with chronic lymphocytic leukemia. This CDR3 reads CASSYRVGTEAFF. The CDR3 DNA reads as TGTGCCAGCAGCTACAGGGTTGGCACTGAAGCTTTCTTT.